The 19 T cell receptor beta chains given below trace back to one sample, sequenced in a study of Ad26.COV2.S vaccination and SARS-CoV-2 variants. Assay: immunoSEQ multiplex PCR; the TCRdb copy retains only in-frame clones and omits some. The sample consists of 300,000 to 450,000 clones, roughly 94% of them appearing once. Sample: peripheral blood, taken after recovery from COVID-19. Every receptor here comes from a human donor who had recovered from COVID-19.

This chain connects TRBV3-1 (or the pseudogene TRBV3-2) to TRBJ1-2; D gene ambiguous. Trimming pared 1 base from V and 3 bases from J, leaving 6 bases between. The CDR3 is 13 residues long. CDR1 is LGHDT, CDR2 YNNKEL, per germline (reference sequence). The CDR3 DNA follows: TGTGCCAGCAGCCAAGCGAATGACTATGGCTACACCTTC. Translation gives CASSQANDYGYTF.

The chain has TRBV2 and TRBJ2-3; D might be TRBD2 (7 bases). Germline lookup yields CDR1 SNHLY and CDR2 FYNNEI. This CDR3 is built from 18 residues. Trimming removed 3 bases from V and 0 bases from J, with 19 bases in between. The CDR3, as DNA: TGTGCCAGCAGTGAGGGCTGGGGGGGGCCCTACAGCACAGATACGCAGTATTTT. Translation gives CASSEGWGGPYSTDTQYF.

This chain uses TRBV7-2 with TRBJ1-2, with D maybe TRBD1 (5 bases). Per germline, CDR1 SGHTA and CDR2 FQGNSA. Trimming removed 4 bases at V and 8 bases at J, with 14 bases between. CDR3 length: 13 residues. The CDR3 nucleotides are TGTGCCAGCAGCTACCCTGGGACTGTCGGCTACACCTTC. Encoded protein: CASSYPGTVGYTF. Combining the CDR3 with reference TRBV7-2 and TRBJ1-2 gives the whole variable domain GAGVSQSPSNKVTEKGKDVELRCDPISGHTALYWYRQSLGQGLEFLIYFQGNSAPDKSGLPSDRFSAERTGGSVSTLTIQRTQQEDSAVYLCASSYPGTVGYTFGSGTRLTVV.

The chain couples TRBV6-5 to TRBJ1-1; D uncertain. The CDR3 consists of 16 residues. V was clipped by 0 bases and J by 0 bases, with 11 bases between them. Per the germline V gene, CDR1 is MNHEY and CDR2 is SVGAGI. DNA of the CDR3: TGTGCCAGCAGTTACTCGGTCGAGGAGATGAACACTGAAGCTTTCTTT. It codes for CASSYSVEEMNTEAFF.

J is TRBJ1-2 and V is TRBV24-1; 7 bases fit TRBD1. The CDR3 length is 14 residues. J gave up 0 bases and V 6 bases, and 3 bases lay outside the gene matches. Germline CDR1 and CDR2: KGHDR and SFDVKD. The CDR3 DNA reads TGTGCCACCAGTAGGACAGGAGCTAACTATGGCTACACCTTC. It codes for CATSRTGANYGYTF.

The chain employs TRBV5-4 and TRBJ2-1; D is possibly TRBD2 (7 bases). V lost 3 bases to trimming and J lost 10 bases, with 11 bases between them. The germline V gene encodes CDR1 SGHNT and CDR2 YYREEE (reference sequence). The length of the CDR3 is 12 residues. The CDR3, as DNA: TGTGCCAGCAGCTGGGAGGGGGGAGAGCAGTTCTTC. This sequence encodes CASSWEGGEQFF. The full variable domain, with the rest looked up from reference TRBV5-4 and TRBJ2-1, is ETGVTQSPTHLIKTRGQQVTLRCSSQSGHNTVSWYQQALGQGPQFIFQYYREEENGRGNFPPRFSGLQFPNYSSELNVNALELDDSALYLCASSWEGGEQFFGPGTRLTVL.

This clone was observed a single time. V is TRBV9 and J is TRBJ1-6; possible D gene TRBD1, 5 bases. The CDR3 has 15 residues. Between the trimmed V and J ends, which lost 3 bases and 7 bases, there was a span of 14 bases. Germline CDR1 SGDLS, CDR2 YYNGEE. CDR3 sequence: CASSALGLSNSPLHF. Here the CDR3 DNA reads TGTGCCAGCAGCGCCTTGGGACTGTCCAATTCACCCCTCCACTTT.

This chain joins TRBV19 and TRBJ1-5, with no clear D. V shed 2 bases and J shed 0 bases, with 8 bases lying between them. This CDR3 has 15 amino acids. The germline V gene has CDR1 LNHDA and CDR2 SQIVND (reference sequence). The CDR3 reads CASSISVNSNQPQHF. The CDR3 DNA reads TGTGCCAGTAGTATATCAGTGAATAGCAATCAGCCCCAGCATTTT. Using reference TRBV19 and TRBJ1-5 for the parts outside the CDR3, the full variable domain is DGGITQSPKYLFRKEGQNVTLSCEQNLNHDAMYWYRQDPGQGLRLIYYSQIVNDFQKGDIAEGYSVSREKKESFPLTVTSAQKNPTAFYLCASSISVNSNQPQHFGDGTRLSIL.

The rearrangement uses TRBV7-7 and TRBJ2-7; 7 bases line up with TRBD2. V dropped 5 bases and J dropped 0; count of bases not matched to a gene: 7. CDR1 and CDR2 from the germline V gene are SSHAT and FNYEAQ (reference sequence). This CDR3 has 15 amino acids. The DNA of the CDR3 is TGTGCCAGCAGCCCCGGGGGGTCCATCTCCTACGAGCAGTACTTC. Translation gives CASSPGGSISYEQYF.

The V and J genes are TRBV11-2 and TRBJ1-1, with unresolved D. Germline-derived CDR1 and CDR2 are SGHAT and FQNNGV. Trimming took off 5 bases at V and 1 base at J, with 11 bases between the two ends. CDR3 length equals 14 residues. CDR3 nucleotides: TGTGCCAGCAGCCGTTACAGAGAGAACACTGAAGCTTTCTTT. This codes for CASSRYRENTEAFF.

The V gene is TRBV24-1, the J gene TRBJ1-1; no clear D. Between the trimmed V and J ends, which lost 1 base and 0 bases, there was a span of 8 bases. This CDR3 is 15 amino acids long. From germline, CDR1 is KGHDR and CDR2 SFDVKD. The CDR3 loop reads CATSDFSGMNTEAFF. DNA of the CDR3: TGTGCCACCAGTGATTTCTCGGGAATGAACACTGAAGCTTTCTTT.

V gene TRBV6-1 combines with J gene TRBJ2-5; weak D call: TRBD1 (6 bases). Trimming shortened V by 2 bases and J by 5 bases, and 15 bases separated the two germline ends. The CDR3 sequence is 15 residues long. Germline V gene data show CDR1 as MNHNS and CDR2 as SASEGT. As DNA, the CDR3 is TGTGCCAGCAGTGAACCCGCAGGGGCGTGGGAGACCCAGTACTTC. Translation gives CASSEPAGAWETQYF.

The V and J genes are TRBV18 and TRBJ1-3; D is unresolved. The V end was cut by 8 bases, the J end by 1 base, with 21 bases between. The CDR3 spans 17 residues. Germline lookup yields CDR1 KGHSH and CDR2 LQKENI. This CDR3 is CASQALREGLSGNTIYF. CDR3 DNA: TGTGCCAGCCAGGCCCTACGGGAAGGGCTTTCTGGAAACACCATATATTTT.

The V and J genes are TRBV18 and TRBJ1-2; the D is unclear. The CDR3 length is 15 residues. CDR1 and CDR2 (germline): KGHSH, LQKENI. Trimming shortened V by 0 bases and J by 8 bases, and 16 bases separated the two germline ends. The CDR3 nucleotides are TGTGCCAGCTCACCACCCGGGGTGGCACAACTGGGCTACACCTTC. It yields the protein CASSPPGVAQLGYTF.

The table lists this clone with a count of one. The chain employs TRBV9 and TRBJ2-2, with D unresolved. Per germline, CDR1 SGDLS and CDR2 YYNGEE. V lost 0 bases, J lost 3 bases, and 12 bases lay in between. The CDR3 contains 16 residues. CDR3 loop: CASSVANVEYTGELFF. The CDR3 nucleotides read TGTGCCAGCAGCGTAGCTAATGTGGAATACACCGGGGAGCTGTTTTTT.

V gene TRBV10-3 combines with J gene TRBJ1-1; D remains ambiguous. The CDR3 is 18 amino acids. Germline V gene sequence: CDR1 ENHRY, CDR2 SYGVKD. Trimming took 4 bases from V and 0 from J, leaving 21 bases between them. The CDR3: CAISGSRRSATLNTEAFF. As DNA, the CDR3 is TGTGCCATCAGTGGGTCGAGGAGGTCAGCCACACTGAACACTGAAGCTTTCTTT.

This clone occurred once. The chain joins TRBV3-1 (or the pseudogene TRBV3-2) to TRBJ2-3, with TRBD1 identical over 9 bases. V shed 1 base, J shed 6 bases, and the junction held 5 bases outside the gene matches. Germline V gives CDR1 LGHDT, CDR2 YNNKEL (reference sequence). The CDR3 extends over 15 amino acids. CDR3 sequence (DNA): TGTGCCAGCAGCCAAGGGGACAGGGTATCTGATACGCAGTATTTT. Encoded protein: CASSQGDRVSDTQYF.

CDR3 loop: CASSQGVSGHYQETQYF. The CDR3 region has the DNA TGTGCCAGCAGCCAAGGCGTCAGCGGGCATTACCAAGAGACCCAGTACTTC. V and J are TRBV3-1 (or the pseudogene TRBV3-2) and TRBJ2-5, with D possibly matching TRBD2 (6 bases). The germline CDR1 and CDR2 sequences are LGHDT and YNNKEL (reference sequence). The V and J ends lost 1 base and 0 bases respectively, with 15 bases between them. The CDR3 spans 17 residues.

In this sample, this clone turned up many times. This chain uses TRBV10-3 with TRBJ1-4; 8 positions agree with TRBD1. CDR1 is ENHRY, CDR2 SYGVKD, per germline. Germline trimming cut 2 bases from V and 0 bases from J; bases unmatched to any gene: 5. The CDR3 consists of 17 residues. This CDR3 is CAISEPTGGATNEKLFF. CDR3 DNA: TGTGCCATCAGTGAGCCCACAGGGGGAGCAACTAATGAAAAACTGTTTTTT.